This T cell receptor (beta chain) was found in a study of T cell changes during pregnancy in multiple sclerosis. The protocol was immunoSEQ multiplex PCR, while the TCRdb copy is restricted to in-frame clones and leaves out a portion. This sample has around 40,000 clones, with 89% found just once. The V gene lost 4 bases and the J gene lost 0 bases, with 13 bases spanning the gap. CDR3 length: 15 residues. Germline V lookup: CDR1 MNHNS, CDR2 SASEGT. The V gene is TRBV6-1, the J gene TRBJ2-7; tentatively, D is TRBD1 (6 bases). The sequence was collected from a female donor with multiple sclerosis, enrolled in a pregnancy study. Sequences were derived from CD4+ T cells from peripheral blood mononuclear cells, sampled in the first trimester of pregnancy. CDR3 DNA: TGTGCCAGCAGTGTCACAGGGAGTGACTCCTACGAGCAGTACTTC. Protein sequence: CASSVTGSDSYEQYF.